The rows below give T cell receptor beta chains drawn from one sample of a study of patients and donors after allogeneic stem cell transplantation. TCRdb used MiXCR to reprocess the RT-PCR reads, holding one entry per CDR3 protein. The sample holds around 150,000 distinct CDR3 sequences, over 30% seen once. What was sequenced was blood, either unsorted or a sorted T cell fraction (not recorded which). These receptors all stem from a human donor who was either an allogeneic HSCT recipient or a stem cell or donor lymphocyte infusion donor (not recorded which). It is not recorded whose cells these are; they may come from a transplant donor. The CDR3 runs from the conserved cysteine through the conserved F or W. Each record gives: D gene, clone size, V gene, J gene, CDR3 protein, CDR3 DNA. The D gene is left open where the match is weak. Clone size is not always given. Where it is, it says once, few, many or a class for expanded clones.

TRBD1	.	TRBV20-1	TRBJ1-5	CSARDHDRGNQPQHF	TGCAGTGCTAGAGACCATGACAGGGGCAATCAGCCCCAGCATTTT
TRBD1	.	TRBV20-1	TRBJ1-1	CSARGSTDRANEAFF	TGCAGTGCTAGGGGTAGTACGGACAGGGCAAATGAAGCTTTCTTT
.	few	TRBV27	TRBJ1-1	CASSIQGDTEAFF	TGTGCCAGCAGTATACAGGGTGACACTGAAGCTTTCTTT
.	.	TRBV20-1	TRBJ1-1	CSANRGHREAFF	TGCAGTGCTAATCGGGGCCACAGGGAAGCTTTCTTT
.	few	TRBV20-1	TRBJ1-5	CSARAGPNQPQHF	TGCAGTGCTAGAGCAGGGCCCAATCAGCCCCAGCATTTT
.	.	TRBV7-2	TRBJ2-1	CASSLEVEQFF	TGTGCCAGCAGCTTAGAAGTAGAGCAGTTCTTC
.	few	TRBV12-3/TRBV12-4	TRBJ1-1	CASGAVGRNTEAFF	TGTGCCAGCGGAGCAGTGGGCAGGAACACTGAAGCTTTCTTT
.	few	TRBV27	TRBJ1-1	CASTMTRNSEAFF	TGTGCCAGCACAATGACGAGGAACTCTGAAGCTTTCTTT
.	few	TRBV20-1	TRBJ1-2	CSARNGQGWKGGYTF	TGCAGTGCTAGAAATGGGCAGGGATGGAAAGGTGGCTACACCTTC
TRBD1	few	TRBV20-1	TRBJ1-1	CSATGQPISMNTEAFF	TGCAGTGCTACGGGACAGCCAATTAGCATGAACACTGAAGCTTTCTTT
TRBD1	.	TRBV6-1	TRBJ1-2	CASSDGDSGYGYTF	TGTGCCAGCAGTGACGGGGACAGTGGCTATGGCTACACCTTC
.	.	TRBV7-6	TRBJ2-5	CASSFTSGQETQYF	TGTGCCAGCAGCTTTACTTCGGGACAAGAGACCCAGTACTTC
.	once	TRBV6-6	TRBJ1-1	CASSYRAGTEAFF	TGTGCCAGCAGTTACCGGGCGGGGACTGAAGCTTTCTTT
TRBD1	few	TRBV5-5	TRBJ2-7	CASRWTGAEYEQYF	TGTGCCAGCAGGTGGACAGGGGCAGAATACGAGCAGTACTTC
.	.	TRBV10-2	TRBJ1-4	CASSWGPDSGKLFF	TGCGCCAGCAGTTGGGGTCCCGATTCGGGAAAACTGTTTTTT
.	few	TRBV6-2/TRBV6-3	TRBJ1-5	CASKEKGRSEGYSNQPQHF	TGTGCCAGCAAGGAGAAGGGACGTTCGGAGGGTTATAGCAATCAGCCCCAGCATTTT
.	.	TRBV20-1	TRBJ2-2	CSAPIGGHKNTGELFF	TGCAGTGCTCCAATAGGCGGGCATAAAAACACCGGGGAGCTGTTTTTT
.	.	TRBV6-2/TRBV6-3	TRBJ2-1	CACCGSLTNEQFF	TGTGCCTGTTGTGGGTCACTTACAAATGAGCAGTTCTTC
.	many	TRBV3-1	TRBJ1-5	CASSPQGGQPQHF	TGTGCCAGCAGCCCGCAGGGTGGCCAGCCCCAGCATTTT
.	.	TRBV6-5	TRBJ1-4	CASSYRVFEKLFF	TGCGCCAGCAGTTACAGGGTTTTTGAAAAACTGTTTTTT
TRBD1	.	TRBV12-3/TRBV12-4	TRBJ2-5	CASSLSVPGGRETQYF	TGTGCCAGCAGTTTAAGTGTACCAGGGGGCAGGGAGACCCAGTACTTC
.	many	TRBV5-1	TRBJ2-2	CASSLTGRTNTGELFF	TGCGCCAGCAGCCTTACAGGGCGGACGAACACCGGGGAGCTGTTTTTT
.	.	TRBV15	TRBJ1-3	CATSSGGVAGNTIYF	TGTGCCACCAGCAGTGGAGGGGTTGCTGGAAACACCATATATTTT
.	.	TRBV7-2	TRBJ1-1	CASSLIGDRSKRVSEAFF	TGTGCCAGCAGCTTAATTGGGGATCGGAGTAAGAGAGTATCTGAAGCTTTCTTT
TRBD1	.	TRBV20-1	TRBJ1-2	CSARDRLGRGRFNYGYTF	TGCAGTGCTAGAGATCGATTGGGCAGGGGGCGATTCAACTATGGCTACACCTTC
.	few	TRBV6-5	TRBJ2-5	CASSYRGRETQYF	TGTGCCAGCAGTTACAGGGGGAGGGAGACCCAGTACTTC
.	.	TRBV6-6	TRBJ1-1	CASSYGGAGTEAFF	TGTGCCAGCAGTTACGGGGGGGCAGGCACTGAAGCTTTCTTT
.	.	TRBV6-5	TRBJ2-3	CASSYQHASTDTQYF	TGTGCCAGCAGTTATCAGCACGCCAGCACAGATACGCAGTATTTT
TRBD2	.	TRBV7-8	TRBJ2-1	CASSSLSGGDHNEQFF	TGTGCCAGCAGCTCCCTTAGCGGGGGGGACCACAATGAGCAGTTCTTC
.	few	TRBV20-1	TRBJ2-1	CSNYPGGEDEQFF	TGCAGTAACTATCCCGGCGGGGAAGATGAGCAGTTCTTC
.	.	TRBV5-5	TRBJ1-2	CASSWAAGGYTF	TGTGCCAGCAGTTGGGCCGCGGGCGGCTACACCTTC